The 32 T cell receptor beta chains below were found in one sample sequenced in a study of blood T cell repertoires in COVID-19. The method was immunoSEQ multiplex PCR; TCRdb's version includes in-frame clones alone and lacks a portion of them. The sample yields 150,000 to 200,000 clones, roughly 88% seen once. Sequenced material: peripheral blood. The receptors were sampled from a human donor with active or convalescent COVID-19. The donor label of this sample is uncertain.

The rearrangement joins TRBV27 to TRBJ1-1, with TRBD1 matching over 9 bases. CDR1 MNHEY and CDR2 SMNVEV come from the germline V gene (reference sequence). J lost 1 base, V lost 5 bases, and 5 bases had no gene match. This CDR3 comprises 15 residues. The CDR3 is CASSTRTGANTEAFF. CDR3 nucleotides: TGTGCCAGCAGTACTCGGACAGGGGCGAACACTGAAGCTTTCTTT.

This chain joins TRBV3-1 (or the pseudogene TRBV3-2) and TRBJ1-5, with D tentatively TRBD1 (6 bases). The germline V gene has CDR1 LGHDT and CDR2 YNNKEL (reference sequence). The CDR3 is 12 amino acids. Trimming stripped 3 bases from V and 7 bases from J, with 7 bases between. Here the CDR3 reads CASSHRGQPQHF. In nucleotides, the CDR3 is TGTGCCAGCAGCCACAGGGGACAGCCCCAGCATTTT.

The chain is built from TRBV5-4 and TRBJ2-5; 8 bases map to TRBD2. Per germline, CDR1 SGHNT and CDR2 YYREEE (reference sequence). The V and J ends lost 2 bases and 0 bases, in that order; junction bases with no gene match: 6. The CDR3 is 16 residues long. CDR3 DNA: TGTGCCAGCAGCTTTTGGCCGGGGGGGTACCAAGAGACCCAGTACTTC. It is translated as CASSFWPGGYQETQYF.

This clone was seen only once. The chain has TRBV4-2 and TRBJ2-7; 11 bases are a match to TRBD2. CDR1 is LGHNA, CDR2 YNFKEQ, per germline. The CDR3 loop spans 18 amino acids. V shed 0 bases and J 3 bases; nucleotides not matched to a gene: 10. DNA of the CDR3: TGTGCCAGCAGCCAAGACTCTACGACTAGCGGGACCTACTACGAGCAGTACTTC. Encoded protein: CASSQDSTTSGTYYEQYF.

The genes are TRBV2 and TRBJ1-2, with 8 bases that match TRBD1. Germline CDR1 reads SNHLY; CDR2 reads FYNNEI. The CDR3 has 13 residues. J was trimmed by 3 bases and V by 10 bases; bases with no gene match: 7. CDR3 nucleotide sequence: TGTGCCACCTTAGAGGGACAGGACTATGGCTACACCTTC. Translated, it gives CATLEGQDYGYTF. Supplemented by reference TRBV2 and TRBJ1-2, the full variable domain reads EPEVTQTPSHQVTQMGQEVILRCVPISNHLYFYWYRQILGQKVEFLVSFYNNEISEKSEIFDDQFSVERPDGSNFTLKIRSTKLEDSAMYFCATLEGQDYGYTFGSGTRLTVV.

V gene TRBV5-6 combines with J gene TRBJ2-1; a possible D gene is TRBD2 (5 bases). V was trimmed by 0 bases and J by 9 bases, leaving 7 bases between them. CDR1 is SGHDT and CDR2 is YYEEEE in the germline V gene. The length of the CDR3 is 12 residues. CDR3 nucleotides: TGTGCCAGCAGCTTGGGAGGAGGTGAGCAGTTCTTC. This gives the protein CASSLGGGEQFF.

The chain has TRBV18 and TRBJ2-7; 11 bases align to TRBD1. The CDR3 has 15 amino acids. Germline V lookup: CDR1 KGHSH, CDR2 LQKENI. The V and J ends lost 6 bases and 3 bases, in that order; junction bases with no gene match: 7. The CDR3 nucleotides are TGTGCCAGCTCCCCCCCGGACAGGGGGCACTACGAGCAGTACTTC. Residues: CASSPPDRGHYEQYF.

V usage is TRBV19 and J usage is TRBJ2-5; TRBD2 is a possible D gene (6 bases). This CDR3 has 15 residues. Germline CDR1 and CDR2: LNHDA and SQIVND (reference sequence). Trimming cost V 1 base and J 2 bases, with 11 bases left between them. CDR3 in DNA: TGTGCCAGTAGTATAGGACTAGGGCGGCAAGAGACCCAGTACTTC. Protein: CASSIGLGRQETQYF. Complete variable domain (other parts from reference TRBV19 and TRBJ2-5): DGGITQSPKYLFRKEGQNVTLSCEQNLNHDAMYWYRQDPGQGLRLIYYSQIVNDFQKGDIAEGYSVSREKKESFPLTVTSAQKNPTAFYLCASSIGLGRQETQYFGPGTRLLVL.

This rearrangement joins TRBV5-1 to TRBJ2-2; 8 nucleotides align to TRBD1. The CDR3 is 16 amino acids. Germline CDR1 reads SGHRS; CDR2 reads YFSETQ. V was clipped by 2 bases and J by 7 bases; unmatched bases: 10. CDR3 bases: TGCGCCAGCAGCTTAAACGGACAGGGTGAAGGCGGGGAGCTGTTTTTT. Amino acids: CASSLNGQGEGGELFF.

This rearrangement joins TRBV4-1 to TRBJ1-1; 8 bases are shared with TRBD1. Per the germline V gene, CDR1 is MGHRA and CDR2 is YSYEKL. The junction had 8 bases not matched to a gene; V was cut back by 4 bases and J by 4 bases. The CDR3 sequence is 15 residues long. The chain's CDR3 is CASSLNPTGGTEAFF. In DNA form, the CDR3 reads TGCGCCAGCAGCCTCAATCCTACAGGGGGCACTGAAGCTTTCTTT.

J is TRBJ2-1 and V is TRBV6-5, with no clear D. Germline V lookup: CDR1 MNHEY, CDR2 SVGAGI. V lost 1 base, J lost 0 bases, and 7 bases lay in between. The CDR3 covers 15 residues. The CDR3 is CASSYYGYSYNEQFF. The CDR3 coding sequence is TGTGCCAGCAGTTACTACGGGTACTCCTACAATGAGCAGTTCTTC.

V usage is TRBV14 and J usage is TRBJ1-4; no clear D gene. The CDR3 is made up of 15 amino acids. V was clipped by 6 bases and J by 4 bases, with 15 bases between them. Germline V gene sequence: CDR1 SGHDN, CDR2 FVKESK. The CDR3 loop is CASSRTPQYNEKLFF. CDR3 sequence (DNA): TGTGCCAGCAGTCGTACCCCACAATATAATGAAAAACTGTTTTTT.

The V call is TRBV6-5, the J call TRBJ2-3; D is unresolved. Germline-derived CDR1 and CDR2 are MNHEY and SVGAGI. Deletions cut 0 bases from V and 6 bases from J, with 16 bases between. This CDR3 region has 16 residues. The CDR3 spells CASSYSSSLEPDTQYF. The CDR3 DNA follows: TGTGCCAGCAGTTACTCGAGTAGCCTGGAGCCGGATACGCAGTATTTT.

The V gene is TRBV5-1, the J gene TRBJ1-1; D possibly corresponds to TRBD1 (5 bases). The CDR3 consists of 14 residues. CDR1 and CDR2 from the germline V gene are SGHRS and YFSETQ. V was shortened by 0 bases and J by 6 bases, with 12 bases between the two germline ends. The CDR3 is CASSLAVGRSEAFF. The DNA of the CDR3 is TGCGCCAGCAGCTTGGCTGTGGGGCGATCTGAAGCTTTCTTT.

This clone has a handful of counts. The chain uses TRBV30 and TRBJ2-7; unclear D gene. The V end was cut by 1 base, the J end by 2 bases, with 9 bases between. CDR1 GTSNPN and CDR2 SVGIG come from the germline V gene (reference sequence). This CDR3 contains 13 residues. In DNA form, the CDR3 reads TGTGCCTGGAGTGCCGACATAGCCTACGAGCAGTACTTC. Protein sequence: CAWSADIAYEQYF.

This clone was seen only a few times. The chain combines TRBV12-5 with TRBJ2-5; 7 bases map to TRBD1. This CDR3 region has 13 residues. Per the germline V gene, CDR1 is LGHNT and CDR2 is FRNRAP. J was trimmed by 14 bases and V by 1 base; bases with no gene match: 10. DNA of the CDR3: TGTGCTAGTGGTTTGGCCGTACCGGGACAGCTATACTTC. This gives the protein CASGLAVPGQLYF.

This sequence joins TRBV6-5 and TRBJ2-7, with D maybe TRBD2 (5 bases). The CDR3 consists of 14 residues. CDR1 is MNHEY, CDR2 SVGAGI, per germline. V lost 6 bases, J lost 0 bases, and 12 bases lay in between. The CDR3 is CASRTGYGSYEQYF. The CDR3 region has the DNA TGTGCCAGCAGAACGGGATACGGCTCCTACGAGCAGTACTTC.

This clone was seen just once. This chain joins TRBV6-4 and TRBJ2-1; TRBD2 agrees at 10 bases. V trimming: 4 bases; J trimming: 5 bases; junction bases outside the gene matches: 8. From germline, CDR1 is MRHNA and CDR2 SNTAGT. The CDR3 extends over 16 amino acids. This chain's CDR3 is CASSVVSGGAHNEQFF. The CDR3 DNA follows: TGTGCCAGCAGTGTAGTAAGCGGGGGGGCCCACAATGAGCAGTTCTTC.

This clone appeared once. The chain links TRBV4-3 to TRBJ2-1; D possibly corresponds to TRBD2 (6 bases). The CDR3 has 19 residues. V lost 1 base, J lost 8 bases, and 27 bases lay in between. Looked up from germline, CDR1 is LGHNA and CDR2 is YSLEER. The CDR3 sequence is CASSQGVSSATGVRDEQFF. The CDR3 DNA sequence: TGCGCCAGCAGCCAAGGAGTAAGCTCAGCGACGGGGGTTAGGGATGAGCAGTTCTTC.

This chain uses TRBV5-8 with TRBJ2-5; TRBD2 aligns across 7 bases. Germline CDR1 is SGHTS and CDR2 is YDEGEE. The CDR3 is 13 amino acids. The ends lost 3 bases at V and 5 bases at J; junction bases unmatched: 4. Here the CDR3 DNA reads TGTGCCAGCAGCTCCGGGGGAGGGGAGACCCAGTACTTC. Translating it yields CASSSGGGETQYF.

This clone was detected a few times. This rearrangement joins TRBV10-3 to TRBJ1-1; D is unclear. CDR1 is ENHRY and CDR2 is SYGVKD in the germline V gene. V was clipped by 7 bases and J by 0 bases, with 9 bases between them. The CDR3 is 13 amino acids. This CDR3 is CAINGGLNTEAFF. The CDR3, as DNA: TGTGCCATCAATGGTGGCCTGAACACTGAAGCTTTCTTT.

The chain joins TRBV6-5 to TRBJ1-2; D is possibly TRBD1 (5 bases). CDR1 is MNHEY, CDR2 SVGAGI, per germline. This CDR3 contains 13 residues. V was pared by 2 bases and J by 6 bases, with 10 bases between. The CDR3 here is CASSYRGQNGYTF. The CDR3, as DNA: TGTGCCAGCAGTTACAGGGGTCAGAATGGCTACACCTTC.

The sample holds one count of this clone. This chain connects TRBV7-9 to TRBJ2-1; 13 bases match TRBD2. Germline V CDR1 and CDR2: SEHNR, FQNEAQ (reference sequence). The junction had 14 bases not matched to a gene; V was cut back by 5 bases and J by 10 bases. This CDR3 contains 17 residues. The CDR3 DNA follows: TGTGCCAGCAGCGGGACACCGGGACTAGCGGGAAATCGGGAGCAGTTCTTC. This gives the protein CASSGTPGLAGNREQFF.

V and J are TRBV6-1 and TRBJ2-5; 10 positions match TRBD1. V dropped 2 bases and J dropped 7; count of bases not matched to a gene: 4. This CDR3 comprises 14 residues. CDR1 is MNHNS, CDR2 SASEGT, per germline. The CDR3 bases are TGTGCCAGCAGTGAACCGGGACAGGGGTCGACCCAGTACTTC. This translates into CASSEPGQGSTQYF.

The gene calls are TRBV12-3 or TRBV12-4 and TRBJ1-2; TRBD1 matches at 10 bases. Unmatched junction bases numbered 7, after V lost 8 bases and J lost 7 bases. This CDR3 has 13 amino acids. The CDR3 loop reads CASRRRTGGGYTF. The DNA of the CDR3 is TGTGCCAGCCGTAGACGGACAGGGGGTGGCTACACCTTC.

The gene calls are TRBV5-3 and TRBJ2-7; TRBD1 agrees at 8 bases. TRBV5-3 is recorded as an ORF, its role being uncertain. There are 13 residues in the CDR3. The junction had 13 bases not matched to a gene; V was cut back by 8 bases and J by 9 bases. The CDR3 nucleotides are TGTGCCAGGACCTACAGGGGGGCGCTGGGGCAGTACTTC. It specifies CARTYRGALGQYF.

The gene calls are TRBV6-6 and TRBJ2-7; a possible D gene is TRBD1 (5 bases). Trimming cost V 4 bases and J 3 bases, with 16 bases left between them. Germline CDR1 and CDR2: MNHNY and SVGAGI (reference sequence). The CDR3 length is 15 residues. CDR3 nucleotides: TGTGCCAGCAGTTCCCAAGGGGTAAGGTTCTACGAGCAGTACTTC. Its protein product is CASSSQGVRFYEQYF.

The chain recombines TRBV24-1 with TRBJ2-1; maybe TRBD2 (5 bases). There are 13 residues in the CDR3. The germline CDR1 and CDR2 sequences are KGHDR and SFDVKD. Trimming pared 10 bases from V and 7 bases from J, leaving 16 bases between. The CDR3 sequence: CATKRSGGNEQFF. CDR3 bases: TGTGCCACTAAGCGAAGCGGTGGGAATGAGCAGTTCTTC.

The chain has TRBV29-1 and TRBJ2-5; 7 bases align to TRBD2. V trimming: 7 bases; J trimming: 4 bases; junction bases outside the gene matches: 9. The germline CDR1 and CDR2 sequences are SQVTM and ANQGSEA. CDR3 size: 13 residues. CDR3: CSAAGVGRETQYF. CDR3 DNA: TGCAGCGCCGCGGGAGTCGGGAGAGAGACCCAGTACTTC.

The chain is built from TRBV6-6 and TRBJ2-5; 7 bases align to TRBD1. The CDR3 contains 16 residues. V dropped 4 bases and J dropped 7; count of bases not matched to a gene: 15. Germline values: CDR1 MNHNY, CDR2 SVGAGI (reference sequence). CDR3 nucleotide sequence: TGTGCCAGCAGTTCCGTACAGGGGAGCTCTATAGGGACCCAGTACTTC. Amino acid sequence: CASSSVQGSSIGTQYF.

The chain combines TRBV2 with TRBJ2-1; 10 positions match TRBD2. Germline V gene lookup returns CDR1 SNHLY and CDR2 FYNNEI. With V trimmed by 5 bases and J by 2 bases, 9 bases remained unmatched. The CDR3 consists of 17 residues. The chain's CDR3 is CASSLRGSGGAYNEQFF. In DNA form, the CDR3 reads TGTGCCAGCAGTCTCCGGGGGAGCGGGGGGGCCTACAATGAGCAGTTCTTC.

The chain has TRBV5-1 and TRBJ1-2; 8 bases are a match to TRBD1. The CDR3 contains 12 residues. Unmatched junction bases numbered 4, after V lost 7 bases and J lost 5 bases. In germline, CDR1 is SGHRS, CDR2 YFSETQ. The CDR3 protein is CASSDRGYGYTF. As DNA, the CDR3 is TGCGCCAGCTCCGACAGGGGTTATGGCTACACCTTC. Full variable domain (missing parts from reference TRBV5-1 and TRBJ1-2): KAGVTQTPRYLIKTRGQQVTLSCSPISGHRSVSWYQQTPGQGLQFLFEYFSETQRNKGNFPGRFSGRQFSNSRSEMNVSTLELGDSALYLCASSDRGYGYTFGSGTRLTVV.